The T cell receptor (beta chain) under discussion was sequenced for a study of tissue T cells after allogeneic stem cell transplantation. There are 14 residues in the CDR3. V was trimmed by 0 bases and J by 4 bases, leaving 9 bases between them. CDR1 LGHNA and CDR2 YNLKQL come from the germline V gene (reference sequence). Of note for this clone: Its cognate antigen is unknown. Any gene name here is a mouse gene name. Read coverage stops 1 residue before the CDR3 terminus; the germline J gene supplies the remainder.

The data were produced by immunoSEQ multiplex PCR, yet TCRdb's version contains in-frame clones alone and is incomplete. Among around 50,000 clones listed, about three quarters were seen once. Study-level results: Some tissue clones might be persisting host cells; their alloreactivity or antigen specificity was not determined.

Sequencing was done on a sample of sorted cells pooled from one or two spleens. The V and J genes are TRBV5 and TRBJ1-2; a possible D gene is TRBD1 (5 bases). The receptor was derived from a pool of C57BL/6 mice in good health. The covered CDR3 bases are TGTGCCAGCAGCCAAGAGGGGGGGGGCTCCGACTACACC. Its protein is CASSQEGGGSDYT. The entire CDR3 sequence reads CASSQEGGGSDYTF.